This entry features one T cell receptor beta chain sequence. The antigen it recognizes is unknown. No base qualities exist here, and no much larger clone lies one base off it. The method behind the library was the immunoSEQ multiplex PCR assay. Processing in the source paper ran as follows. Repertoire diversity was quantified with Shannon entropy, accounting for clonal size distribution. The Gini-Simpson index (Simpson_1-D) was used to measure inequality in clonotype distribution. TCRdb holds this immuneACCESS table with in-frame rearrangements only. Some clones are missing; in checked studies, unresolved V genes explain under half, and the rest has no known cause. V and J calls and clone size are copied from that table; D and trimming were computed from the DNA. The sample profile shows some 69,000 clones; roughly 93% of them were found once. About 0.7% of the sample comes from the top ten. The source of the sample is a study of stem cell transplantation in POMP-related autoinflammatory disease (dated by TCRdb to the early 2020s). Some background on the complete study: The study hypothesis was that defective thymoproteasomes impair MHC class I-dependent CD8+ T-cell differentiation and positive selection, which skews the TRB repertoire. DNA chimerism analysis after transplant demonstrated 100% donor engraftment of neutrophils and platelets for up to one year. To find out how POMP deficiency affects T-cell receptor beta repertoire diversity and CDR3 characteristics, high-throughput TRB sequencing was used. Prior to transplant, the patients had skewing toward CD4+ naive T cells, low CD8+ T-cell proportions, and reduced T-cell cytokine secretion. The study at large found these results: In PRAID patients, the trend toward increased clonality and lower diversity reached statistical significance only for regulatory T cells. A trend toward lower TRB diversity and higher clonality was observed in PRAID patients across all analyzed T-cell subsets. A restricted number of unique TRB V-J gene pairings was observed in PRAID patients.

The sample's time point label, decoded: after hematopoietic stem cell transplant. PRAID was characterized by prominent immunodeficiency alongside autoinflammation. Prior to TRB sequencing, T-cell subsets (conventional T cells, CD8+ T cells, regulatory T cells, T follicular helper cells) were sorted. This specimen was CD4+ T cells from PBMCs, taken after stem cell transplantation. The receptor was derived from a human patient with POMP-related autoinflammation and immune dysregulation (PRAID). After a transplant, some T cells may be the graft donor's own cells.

In nucleotides, the sequence is TGCGCCAGCAGCCAAGGAACCAGGGACGAGCAGTACTTC. It specifies CASSQGTRDEQYF. Recombination linked TRBV4-1 to TRBJ2-7; TRBD1 is a weak D gene call, 5 bases matching. CDR3 length: 13 amino acids, cysteine to phenylalanine. Only the CDR3 DNA is retained, 39 bases long and in frame from the first base. V drops 1 base and J drops 5 bases, leaving 9 bases in between. CDR1 MGHRA and CDR2 YSYEKL were looked up in the germline V gene.